Below are 25 T cell receptor beta chains sequenced from a single sample in a study of cytomegalovirus exposure and HLA in healthy donors. The PCR contained 60 Vbeta and 13 Jbeta primers. Here immunoSEQ multiplex PCR was the method, and the copy in TCRdb shows in-frame clones only, minus some. The repertoire has under 300,000 clones, 80% to 95% of them found once; the top ten carry about 1.7%. The sample taken for sequencing was PBMCs. The receptors here all came from a girl aged 2-10 years in good health and CMV-seronegative.

The gene calls are TRBV6-1 and TRBJ2-5; a possible D gene is TRBD2 (6 bases). V dropped 8 bases and J dropped 4 bases, with 17 bases sitting between them. Germline CDR1 MNHNS, CDR2 SASEGT. There are 14 residues in the CDR3. This CDR3 is CASPGVWGLETQYF. CDR3 DNA sequence: TGTGCCAGCCCGGGGGTGTGGGGTTTAGAGACCCAGTACTTC.

The rearrangement links TRBV15 to TRBJ2-7; the D gene is possibly TRBD1 (6 bases). Germline V CDR1 and CDR2: LNHNV, YYDKDF (reference sequence). The V gene lost 5 bases and the J gene lost 3 bases, with 14 bases spanning the gap. CDR3 length: 14 amino acids. Here the CDR3 DNA reads TGTGCCACCAGCGACAGCCGAGGGGGCTACGAGCAGTACTTC. Translating gives CATSDSRGGYEQYF.

This clone was detected only once. CDR3 DNA: TGTGCCTGGACCCGACAGGCCTCTGGGGCCAACGTCCTGACTTTC. As protein: CAWTRQASGANVLTF. The chain links TRBV30 to TRBJ2-6; D is perhaps TRBD1 (6 bases). CDR1 is GTSNPN, CDR2 SVGIG, per germline (reference sequence). This CDR3 has 15 amino acids. Trimming removed 4 bases from V and 0 bases from J, with 10 bases in between.

V usage is TRBV10-2 and J usage is TRBJ2-7; 9 bases fit TRBD1. CDR1 and CDR2 from the germline V gene are WSHSY and SAAADI. Unmatched junction bases numbered 14, after V lost 3 bases and J lost 5 bases. The CDR3 consists of 17 residues. The CDR3 loop is CASSDLPSDRGTDEQYF. CDR3 DNA: TGCGCCAGCAGTGACTTGCCCTCGGACAGGGGCACGGACGAGCAGTACTTC.

The chain couples TRBV5-6 to TRBJ1-2; D may be TRBD1 (5 bases). Germline-derived CDR1 and CDR2 are SGHDT and YYEEEE. The V and J ends lost 4 bases and 2 bases respectively, with 15 bases between them. The CDR3 has 15 residues. CDR3 residues: CASSARRGVNYGYTF. The CDR3 DNA sequence: TGTGCCAGCAGCGCTCGCCGGGGGGTAAACTATGGCTACACCTTC.

The chain combines TRBV21-1 with TRBJ2-1; the D segment call TRBD2 is taken from the table without a DNA check. TRBV21-1 is labeled a pseudogene. The CDR3 has 17 amino acids. CDR3 loop: CASSIRLAGGAYNEQFF. CDR3 nucleotides: TGTGCCAGCAGCATCAGACTAGCGGGAGGGGCCTACAATGAGCAGTTCTTC.

V usage is TRBV12-5 and J usage is TRBJ1-3, with 8 bases that match TRBD1. The ends lost 3 bases at V and 1 base at J; junction bases unmatched: 11. The CDR3 is 18 amino acids. Germline V gives CDR1 LGHNT, CDR2 FRNRAP. Written as DNA, the CDR3 is TGTGCTAGTGGTTTAGACAGGGGCCCGCCGTCTTCTGGAAACACCATATATTTT. Protein product: CASGLDRGPPSSGNTIYF.

The J gene is TRBJ1-1, the V gene TRBV18; no firm D call. Trimming removed 5 bases from V and 1 base from J, with 14 bases in between. The CDR3 length is 15 residues. Looked up from germline, CDR1 is KGHSH and CDR2 is LQKENI. CDR3 bases: TGTGCCAGCTCATTAACGGAGGGTGCGAACACTGAAGCTTTCTTT. This gives the protein CASSLTEGANTEAFF.

The chain couples TRBV18 to TRBJ1-1; D might be TRBD1 (6 bases). The CDR3 runs to 12 residues. Germline V CDR1 and CDR2: KGHSH, LQKENI. The V gene lost 3 bases and the J gene lost 6 bases, with 8 bases spanning the gap. DNA of the CDR3: TGTGCCAGCTCACCTGACAGGCCTGAAGCTTTCTTT. Its translation: CASSPDRPEAFF.

The chain is built from TRBV19 and TRBJ2-7, with D possibly matching TRBD2 (7 bases). Trimming left V 5 bases short and J 5 bases short, with 22 bases between. Germline loops: CDR1 LNHDA, CDR2 SQIVND (reference sequence). The CDR3 has 16 residues. The DNA of the CDR3 is TGTGCCAGTAGTGCGTTTGTTGGGGGGGGGCCCAACGAGCAGTACTTC. This codes for CASSAFVGGGPNEQYF.

The J gene is TRBJ1-3, the V gene TRBV5-1; no firm D call. The CDR3 extends over 15 amino acids. Trimming took 0 bases from V and 0 from J, leaving 7 bases between them. The V gene's germline CDR1 is SGHRS and CDR2 YFSETQ. CDR3 bases: TGCGCCAGCAGCTTGGCCGGGTCCTCTGGAAACACCATATATTTT. Translation: CASSLAGSSGNTIYF.

This chain joins TRBV14 and TRBJ1-3, with unresolved D. The CDR3 is made up of 13 amino acids. With 1 base removed from V and 5 bases from J, the gap between germline ends came to 6 bases. From germline, CDR1 is SGHDN and CDR2 FVKESK. CDR3 sequence reads: CASSQVGRNTIYF. The CDR3 DNA follows: TGTGCCAGCAGCCAAGTCGGTCGAAACACCATATATTTT. The entire variable domain, with the rest obtained from reference TRBV14 and TRBJ1-3, is as follows: EAGVTQFPSHSVIEKGQTVTLRCDPISGHDNLYWYRRVMGKEIKFLLHFVKESKQDESGMPNNRFLAERTGGTYSTLKVQPAELEDSGVYFCASSQVGRNTIYFGEGSWLTVV.

With respect to this clone: In the same sample, other DNA sequences code for this CDR3. CDR3 sequence (DNA): TGTGCCAGCAGCTTAGGGACAGGAAGAAATGAGCAGTTCTTC. Translating gives CASSLGTGRNEQFF. V usage is TRBV7-9 and J usage is TRBJ2-1; 7 nucleotides line up with TRBD1. The V segment lost 1 base and the J segment 7 bases; nucleotides outside the gene matches: 4. The CDR3 spans 14 residues. Germline CDR1 reads SEHNR; CDR2 reads FQNEAQ (reference sequence).

The chain links TRBV5-4 to TRBJ2-7; D is perhaps TRBD1 (5 bases). This CDR3 contains 14 residues. Germline CDR1 and CDR2: SGHNT and YYREEE (reference sequence). The germline V and J ends were trimmed by 4 bases and 4 bases, with 15 bases remaining between them. The CDR3 sequence: CASSLGPQVYEQYF. DNA of the CDR3: TGTGCCAGCAGCCTGGGCCCACAGGTTTACGAGCAGTACTTC.

This chain joins TRBV2 and TRBJ2-1; D might be TRBD2 (5 bases). Trimming took off 8 bases at V and 8 bases at J, with 13 bases between the two ends. The CDR3 totals 12 residues. CDR1 and CDR2 (germline): SNHLY, FYNNEI. The DNA of the CDR3 is TGTGCCAGCCGGGTCCCCGGGGATGAGCAGTTCTTC. Amino acid sequence: CASRVPGDEQFF.

This clone was recorded once. The V call is TRBV7-2, the J call TRBJ1-2; TRBD1 matches at 10 bases. J was trimmed by 5 bases and V by 2 bases; bases with no gene match: 11. The CDR3 spans 17 residues. Germline CDR1 is SGHTA and CDR2 is FQGNSA. CDR3 in amino acids: CASSLSPGQGSVYGYTF. CDR3 nucleotides: TGTGCCAGCAGCTTATCGCCGGGACAGGGGAGCGTGTATGGCTACACCTTC.

This chain uses TRBV12-2 with TRBJ2-5; TRBD2 was called by the table and not checked on the DNA. TRBV12-2 is termed a pseudogene. There are 13 residues in the CDR3. This CDR3 reads CASRLYHQETQYF. The DNA for the CDR3 is TGTGCAAGTCGCTTATATCACCAAGAGACCCAGTACTTC.

The sample holds a few counts of this clone. The genes are TRBV11-3 and TRBJ1-6; D not certain. The CDR3 length is 13 residues. Trimming cost V 2 bases and J 8 bases, with 7 bases left between them. The germline V gene encodes CDR1 SGHNT and CDR2 YENEEA. The CDR3 protein is CASSLLRDSPLHF. DNA for the CDR3: TGTGCCAGCAGCTTACTCCGGGATTCACCCCTCCACTTT.

J is TRBJ1-2 and V is TRBV27, with 7 bases fitting TRBD1. This CDR3 region has 15 residues. Per the germline V gene, CDR1 is MNHEY and CDR2 is SMNVEV (reference sequence). With 5 bases clipped from V and 4 bases from J, the junction kept 10 bases outside the gene matches. The CDR3 nucleotides are TGTGCCAGCAGTAGGTTGGGACAGAAGTTCTATGGCTACACCTTC. Translating gives CASSRLGQKFYGYTF.

V usage is TRBV28 and J usage is TRBJ1-3; no reliable D call. The CDR3 extends over 13 amino acids. Germline V CDR1 and CDR2: MDHEN, SYDVKM. Trimming removed 3 bases at V and 4 bases at J, with 7 bases between. The CDR3 sequence is CASSFSEGNTIYF. CDR3 DNA: TGTGCCAGCAGTTTTTCTGAGGGAAACACCATATATTTT. Drawing the rest from reference TRBV28 and TRBJ1-3, the complete variable domain is DVKVTQSSRYLVKRTGEKVFLECVQDMDHENMFWYRQDPGLGLRLIYFSYDVKMKEKGDIPEGYSVSREKKERFSLILESASTNQTSMYLCASSFSEGNTIYFGEGSWLTVV.

This chain joins TRBV5-4 and TRBJ2-3, with 13 bases identical to TRBD2. The CDR3 loop spans 20 amino acids. V lost 0 bases and J lost 0; bases outside the gene matches: 10. The germline gives CDR1 SGHNT, CDR2 YYREEE (reference sequence). CDR3 sequence (DNA): TGTGCCAGCAGCTTGGGAACCGGGACTAGCGGGATCACTAGCACAGATACGCAGTATTTT. Protein sequence: CASSLGTGTSGITSTDTQYF.

CDR3 DNA: TGTGCCAGCAGGAAACGAGGGGGCGGCACCGGGGAGCTGTTTTTT. It yields the protein CASRKRGGGTGELFF. The rearrangement links TRBV13 to TRBJ2-2, with TRBD1 identical over 7 bases. CDR3 size: 15 residues. V trimming: 6 bases; J trimming: 4 bases; junction bases outside the gene matches: 8. Germline CDR1 is PRHDT and CDR2 is FYEKMQ (reference sequence).

The chain couples TRBV2 to TRBJ2-7; 7 positions match TRBD2. Germline loops: CDR1 SNHLY, CDR2 FYNNEI. The CDR3 loop spans 15 amino acids. J gave up 0 bases and V 6 bases, and 8 bases lay outside the gene matches. The CDR3 DNA is TGTGCCAGCAGCCGCGGGGGTTTATTCTCCTACGAGCAGTACTTC. This translates into CASSRGGLFSYEQYF.

The rearrangement uses TRBV5-1 and TRBJ2-3, with D possibly TRBD2 on 6 matching bases. The CDR3 has 14 residues. Trimming cost V 2 bases and J 1 base, with 8 bases left between them. CDR1 is SGHRS and CDR2 is YFSETQ in the germline V gene. In DNA form, the CDR3 reads TGCGCCAGCAGCTTTGGGGAGGGCACAGATACGCAGTATTTT. This sequence encodes CASSFGEGTDTQYF.

The chain couples TRBV21-1 to TRBJ1-4. TRBV21-1 is a pseudogene. The CDR3 is 15 residues long. The CDR3 coding sequence is TGTGCCAGTCGAACCAGGGAGGCAACTAATGAAAAACTGTTTTTT. It translates to CASRTREATNEKLFF.